This T cell receptor beta chain stems from a study of T cells in Graves' hyperthyroidism and ophthalmopathy. CDR1 and CDR2 from the germline V gene are KGHSH and LQKENI. This CDR3 has 14 residues. Deletions cut 3 bases from V and 7 bases from J, with 13 bases between. RNA transcripts provided the source from which TCR beta CDR3 regions were amplified. Carried out on the TCR CDR3, a first-round RT-PCR used the HTBI primer set. MiXCR, run by TCRdb on the multiplex PCR reads, gives a single entry per CDR3 protein. The table shows fewer than 400,000 distinct CDR3 sequences, with over 12% occurring only once. This clonotype has ten or more counts. Its target is unknown. Study-wide points: The model anticipated ophthalmopathy a median approximately six months pre-onset. Within blood appeared most thyroid clonotypes that had expanded above 0.001.

Reasons for excluding patients were uncontrolled infection, other autoimmune disease, pregnancy or lactation. On the basis of clinical symptoms, serum thyroxine and TRAb, thyroid ultrasound and orbital computed tomography, diagnoses were made. The receptor was derived from a man aged 45-65 years with Graves' ophthalmopathy. The chain is built from TRBV18 and TRBJ2-1; TRBD2 might be the D (6 bases). The source material was blood. CDR3 sequence: CASSPRRGENEQFF. DNA of the CDR3: TGTGCCAGCTCACCGCGGAGGGGAGAGAATGAGCAGTTCTTC.